This T cell receptor (beta chain) emerged from a study of T cells in Graves' hyperthyroidism and ophthalmopathy. Researchers amplified the TCR beta CDR3 regions from RNA transcripts. A set of HTBI primers served as the primers for a first-round RT-PCR of the TCR CDR3. Each CDR3 protein is one row after TCRdb ran MiXCR on the multiplex PCR reads. The sample includes more than 350,000 distinct CDR3 sequences, roughly 15% seen only once; the top ten take roughly 21%. The cohort's ophthalmopathy patients, a group with duration under 3 months, had a Clinical Activity Score of at least 3 and a NOSPECS grade of at least 4. Exclusion of a patient resulted from uncontrolled infection, other autoimmune disease, pregnancy or lactation. Out of over 7.5 ml of fresh peripheral blood came the PBMCs. The germline V and J ends were trimmed by 3 bases and 9 bases, with 12 bases remaining between them. Germline CDR1 reads SGHAT; CDR2 reads FQNNGV. The CDR3 length is 13 residues.

This chain links TRBV11-2 with TRBJ2-1, with D possibly matching TRBD2 (5 bases). Input material: blood. This sequence originates from a woman under 40 with Graves' ophthalmopathy. CDR3: CASSFPRGGEQFF. CDR3 nucleotide sequence: TGTGCCAGCAGCTTCCCACGGGGTGGTGAGCAGTTCTTC. Full variable domain (remainder filled in from reference TRBV11-2 and TRBJ2-1): EAGVAQSPRYKIIEKRQSVAFWCNPISGHATLYWYQQILGQGPKLLIQFQNNGVVDDSQLPKDRFSAERLKGVDSTLKIQPAKLEDSAVYLCASSFPRGGEQFFGPGTRLTVL.